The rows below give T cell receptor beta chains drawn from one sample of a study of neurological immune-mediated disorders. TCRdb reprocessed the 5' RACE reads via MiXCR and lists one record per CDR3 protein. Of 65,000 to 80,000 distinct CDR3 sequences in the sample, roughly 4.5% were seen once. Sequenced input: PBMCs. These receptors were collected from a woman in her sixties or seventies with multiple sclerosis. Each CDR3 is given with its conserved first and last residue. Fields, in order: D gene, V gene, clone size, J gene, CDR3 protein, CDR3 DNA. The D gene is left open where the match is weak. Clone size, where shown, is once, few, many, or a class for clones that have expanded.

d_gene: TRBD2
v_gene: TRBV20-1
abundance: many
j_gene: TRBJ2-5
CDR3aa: CSASLAGAETQYF
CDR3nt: TGCAGTGCTAGTTTAGCGGGAGCGGAGACCCAGTACTTC

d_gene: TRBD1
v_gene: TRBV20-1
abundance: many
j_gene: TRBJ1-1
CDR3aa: CSARVGTGGGTEAFF
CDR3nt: TGCAGTGCTAGAGTTGGGACAGGGGGGGGCACTGAAGCTTTCTTT

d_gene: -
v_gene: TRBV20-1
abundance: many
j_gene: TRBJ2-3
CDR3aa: CSARHAAGRADTQYF
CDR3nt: TGCAGTGCTCGGCATGCAGCGGGTAGAGCAGATACGCAGTATTTT

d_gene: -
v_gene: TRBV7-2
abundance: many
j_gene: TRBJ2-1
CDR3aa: CASSSLVGEQFF
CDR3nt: TGTGCCAGCAGCTCCCTAGTAGGTGAGCAGTTCTTC

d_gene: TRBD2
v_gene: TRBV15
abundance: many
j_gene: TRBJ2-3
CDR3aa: CATGRSGTQDTQYF
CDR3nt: TGTGCCACCGGCCGTAGCGGGACGCAGGATACGCAGTATTTT

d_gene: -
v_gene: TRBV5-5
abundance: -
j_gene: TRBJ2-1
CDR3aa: CASATGPGNEQFF
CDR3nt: TGTGCCAGCGCTACCGGCCCGGGCAATGAGCAGTTCTTC

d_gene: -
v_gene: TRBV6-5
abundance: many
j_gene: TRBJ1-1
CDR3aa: CATLLREGWGTEAFF
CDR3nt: TGTGCCACCTTATTGAGGGAGGGATGGGGTACTGAAGCTTTCTTT

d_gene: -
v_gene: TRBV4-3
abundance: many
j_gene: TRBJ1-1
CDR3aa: CASSQVLAGNTEAFF
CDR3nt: TGCGCCAGCAGCCAAGTTTTGGCGGGGAACACTGAAGCTTTCTTT

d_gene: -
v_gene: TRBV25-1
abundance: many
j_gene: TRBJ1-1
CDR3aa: CASSDSLNTEAFF
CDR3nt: TGTGCCAGCAGTGATTCCCTGAACACTGAAGCTTTCTTT

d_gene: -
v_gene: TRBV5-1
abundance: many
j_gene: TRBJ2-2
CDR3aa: CASSLGGTGELFF
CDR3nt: TGCGCCAGCAGCTTGGGGGGCACCGGGGAGCTGTTTTTT

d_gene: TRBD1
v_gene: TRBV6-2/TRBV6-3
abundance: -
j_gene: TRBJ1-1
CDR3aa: CASSDRGQGIQAFF
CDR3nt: TGTGCCAGCAGTGACAGGGGGCAAGGGATCCAAGCTTTCTTT

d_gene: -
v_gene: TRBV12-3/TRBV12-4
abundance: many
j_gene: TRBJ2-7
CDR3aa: CASSYKTGLVEQYF
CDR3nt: TGTGCCAGCAGTTATAAAACAGGGCTCGTCGAGCAGTACTTC

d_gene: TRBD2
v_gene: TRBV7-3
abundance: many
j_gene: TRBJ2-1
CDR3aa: CASSPLGLAEAGNEQFF
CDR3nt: TGTGCCAGCAGCCCTCTCGGACTAGCTGAAGCGGGCAATGAGCAGTTCTTC

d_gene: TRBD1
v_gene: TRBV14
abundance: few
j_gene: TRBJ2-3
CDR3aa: CASSHTANRGSTDTQYF
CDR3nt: TGTGCCAGCAGCCACACGGCGAACAGGGGATCCACAGATACGCAGTATTTT

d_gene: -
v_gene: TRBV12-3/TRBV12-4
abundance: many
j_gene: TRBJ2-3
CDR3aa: CASRWDPDTQYF
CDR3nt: TGTGCCAGCAGATGGGACCCAGATACGCAGTATTTT

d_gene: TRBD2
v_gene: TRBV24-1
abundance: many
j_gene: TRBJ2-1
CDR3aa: CATSGTSRNEQFF
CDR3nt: TGTGCCACCAGTGGGACTAGTCGCAATGAGCAGTTCTTC

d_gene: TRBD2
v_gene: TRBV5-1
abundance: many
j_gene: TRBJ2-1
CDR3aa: CASTPAGGVSYNEQFF
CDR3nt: TGCGCCAGCACCCCTGCGGGAGGGGTATCCTACAATGAGCAGTTCTTC

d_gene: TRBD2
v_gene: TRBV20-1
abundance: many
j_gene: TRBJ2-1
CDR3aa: CSARGGNEQFF
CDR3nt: TGCAGTGCGCGGGGGGGCAATGAGCAGTTCTTC

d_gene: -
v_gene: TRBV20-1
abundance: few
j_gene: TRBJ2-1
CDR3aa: CSANRESSYNEQFF
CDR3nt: TGCAGTGCTAACAGGGAGAGCTCCTACAATGAGCAGTTCTTC

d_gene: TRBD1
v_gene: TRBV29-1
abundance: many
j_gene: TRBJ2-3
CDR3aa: CSGRQGSADTQYF
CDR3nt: TGCAGCGGGAGACAGGGGAGCGCAGATACGCAGTATTTT

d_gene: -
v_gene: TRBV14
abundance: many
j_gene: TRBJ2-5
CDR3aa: CASSPPKGVPYQETQYF
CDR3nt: TGTGCCAGCAGCCCCCCGAAGGGAGTCCCGTACCAAGAGACCCAGTACTTC

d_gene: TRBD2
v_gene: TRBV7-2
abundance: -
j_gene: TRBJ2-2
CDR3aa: CASSLLAGGPAGELFF
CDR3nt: TGTGCCAGCAGCTTATTAGCGGGAGGTCCTGCCGGGGAGCTGTTTTTT

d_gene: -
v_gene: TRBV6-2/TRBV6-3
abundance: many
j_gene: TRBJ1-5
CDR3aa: CASSYIPAATGQPQHF
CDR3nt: TGTGCCAGCAGTTACATACCTGCGGCAACGGGGCAGCCCCAGCATTTT

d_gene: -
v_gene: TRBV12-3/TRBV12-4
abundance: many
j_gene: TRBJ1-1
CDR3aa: CASSIAQGSEAFF
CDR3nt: TGTGCCAGCAGCATTGCACAGGGTAGTGAAGCTTTCTTT

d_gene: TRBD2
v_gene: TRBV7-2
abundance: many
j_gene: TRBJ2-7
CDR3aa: CASSLSGKSSYEQYF
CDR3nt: TGTGCCAGCAGCCTAAGCGGGAAGAGCTCCTACGAGCAGTACTTC

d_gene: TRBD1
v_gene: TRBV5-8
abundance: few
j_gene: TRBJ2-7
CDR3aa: CASSASWTGSYEQYF
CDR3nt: TGTGCCAGCAGCGCCTCTTGGACAGGGTCCTACGAGCAGTACTTC

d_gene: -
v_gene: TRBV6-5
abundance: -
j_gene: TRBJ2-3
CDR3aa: CASSYWPEGDTQYF
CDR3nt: TGTGCCAGCAGTTACTGGCCCGAAGGAGATACGCAGTATTTT

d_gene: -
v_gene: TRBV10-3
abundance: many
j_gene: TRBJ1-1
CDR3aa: CATRVGWKTEAFF
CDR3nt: TGTGCCACCCGCGTGGGGTGGAAAACTGAAGCTTTCTTT

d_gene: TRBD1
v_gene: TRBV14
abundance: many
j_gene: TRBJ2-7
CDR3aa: CASSQVGQVYEQYF
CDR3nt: TGTGCCAGCAGCCAAGTGGGACAGGTCTACGAGCAGTACTTC

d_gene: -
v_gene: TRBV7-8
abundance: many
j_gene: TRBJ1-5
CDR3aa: CASSFSGTNQPQHF
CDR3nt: TGTGCCAGCAGCTTTTCAGGGACTAATCAGCCCCAGCATTTT

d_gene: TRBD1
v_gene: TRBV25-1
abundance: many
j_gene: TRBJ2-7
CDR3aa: CASNPGQGYEQYF
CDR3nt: TGTGCCAGCAATCCGGGACAGGGTTACGAGCAGTACTTC

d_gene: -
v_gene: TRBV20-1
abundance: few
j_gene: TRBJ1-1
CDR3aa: CSAREDSLTEAFF
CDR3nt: TGCAGTGCTAGAGAGGACAGTCTGACTGAAGCTTTCTTT

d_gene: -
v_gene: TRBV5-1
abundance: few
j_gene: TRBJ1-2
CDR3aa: CASSWDKSYGYTF
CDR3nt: TGCGCCAGCAGCTGGGACAAGAGCTATGGCTACACCTTC

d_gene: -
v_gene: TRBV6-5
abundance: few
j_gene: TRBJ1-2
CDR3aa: CASSYSKTRGINYGYTF
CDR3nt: TGTGCCAGCAGTTACTCGAAAACCAGGGGAATTAACTATGGCTACACCTTC

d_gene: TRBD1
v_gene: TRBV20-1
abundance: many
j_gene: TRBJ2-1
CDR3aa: CSARPGTGSYNEQFF
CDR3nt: TGCAGTGCTAGACCCGGGACAGGCTCCTACAATGAGCAGTTCTTC

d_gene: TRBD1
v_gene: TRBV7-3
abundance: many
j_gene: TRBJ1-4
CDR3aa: CASSLKGSRDRGSNEKLFF
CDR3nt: TGTGCCAGCAGCTTAAAGGGGTCCCGGGACAGGGGATCTAATGAAAAACTGTTTTTT

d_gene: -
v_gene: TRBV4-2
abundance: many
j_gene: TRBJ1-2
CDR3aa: CASGDWGTGGYTF
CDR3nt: TGTGCCAGCGGTGATTGGGGGACGGGTGGCTACACCTTC

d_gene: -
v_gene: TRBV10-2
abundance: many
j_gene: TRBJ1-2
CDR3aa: CASSEGDIYGYTF
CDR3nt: TGCGCCAGCAGTGAGGGGGACATCTATGGCTACACCTTC

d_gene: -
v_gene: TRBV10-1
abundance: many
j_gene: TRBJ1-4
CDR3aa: CASSEGSFGEKLFF
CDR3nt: TGCGCCAGCAGTGAAGGGAGTTTTGGGGAAAAACTGTTTTTT

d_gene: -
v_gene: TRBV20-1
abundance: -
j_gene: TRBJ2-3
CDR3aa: CSDRTSTDTQYF
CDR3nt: TGCAGTGACCGGACTAGCACAGATACGCAGTATTTT

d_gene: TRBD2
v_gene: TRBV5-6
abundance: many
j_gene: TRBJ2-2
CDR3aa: CASTQRGRGTGELFF
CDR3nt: TGTGCCAGCACCCAGCGGGGGAGAGGAACCGGGGAGCTGTTTTTT

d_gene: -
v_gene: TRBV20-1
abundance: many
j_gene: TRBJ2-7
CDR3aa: CSVPGLGRGEQYF
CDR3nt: TGCAGTGTTCCCGGACTAGGCAGGGGAGAGCAGTACTTC

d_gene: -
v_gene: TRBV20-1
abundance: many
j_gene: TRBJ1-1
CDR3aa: CSAYKDPHSMRAFF
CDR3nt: TGCAGTGCTTACAAGGACCCCCACTCGATGAGAGCTTTCTTT

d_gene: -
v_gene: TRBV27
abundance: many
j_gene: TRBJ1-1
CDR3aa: CASSSLSGEAFF
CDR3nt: TGTGCCAGCAGTTCACTTTCGGGTGAAGCTTTCTTT

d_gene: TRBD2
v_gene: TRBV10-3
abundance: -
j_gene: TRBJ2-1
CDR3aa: CAISEGTSGKGNEQFF
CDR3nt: TGTGCCATCAGTGAAGGGACTAGCGGGAAAGGCAATGAGCAGTTCTTC

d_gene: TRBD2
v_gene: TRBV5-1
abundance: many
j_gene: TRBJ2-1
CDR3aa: CASSLALAGGEQFF
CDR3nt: TGCGCCAGCAGCTTGGCACTAGCGGGGGGTGAGCAGTTCTTC